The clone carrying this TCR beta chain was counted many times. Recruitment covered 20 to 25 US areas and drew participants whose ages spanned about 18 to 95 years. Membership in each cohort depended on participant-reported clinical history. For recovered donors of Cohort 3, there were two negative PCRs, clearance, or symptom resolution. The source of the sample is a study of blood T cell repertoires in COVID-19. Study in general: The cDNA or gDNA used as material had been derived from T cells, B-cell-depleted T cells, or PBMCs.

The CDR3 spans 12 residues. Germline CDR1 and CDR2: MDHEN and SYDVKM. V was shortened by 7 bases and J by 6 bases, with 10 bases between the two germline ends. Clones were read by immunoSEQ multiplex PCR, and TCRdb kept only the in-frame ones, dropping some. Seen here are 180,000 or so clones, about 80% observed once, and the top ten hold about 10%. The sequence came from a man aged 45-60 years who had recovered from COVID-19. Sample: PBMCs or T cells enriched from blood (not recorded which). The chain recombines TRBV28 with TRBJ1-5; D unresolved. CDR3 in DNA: TGTGCCAGCACCCCTACAGTTCAGCCCCAGCATTTT. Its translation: CASTPTVQPQHF. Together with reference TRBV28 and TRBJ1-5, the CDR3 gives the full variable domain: DVKVTQSSRYLVKRTGEKVFLECVQDMDHENMFWYRQDPGLGLRLIYFSYDVKMKEKGDIPEGYSVSREKKERFSLILESASTNQTSMYLCASTPTVQPQHFGDGTRLSIL.